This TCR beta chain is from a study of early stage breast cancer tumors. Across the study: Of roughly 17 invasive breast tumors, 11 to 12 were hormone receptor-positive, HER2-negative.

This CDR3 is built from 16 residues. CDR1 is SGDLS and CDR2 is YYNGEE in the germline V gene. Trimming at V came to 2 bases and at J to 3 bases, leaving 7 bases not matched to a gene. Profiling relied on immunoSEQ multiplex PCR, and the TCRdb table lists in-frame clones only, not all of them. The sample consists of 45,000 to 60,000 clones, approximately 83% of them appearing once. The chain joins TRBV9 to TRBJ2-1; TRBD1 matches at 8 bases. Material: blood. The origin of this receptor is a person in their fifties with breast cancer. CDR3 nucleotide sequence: TGTGCCAGCAGCGTCACCGGACAGGGCGGCTACAATGAGCAGTTCTTC. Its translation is CASSVTGQGGYNEQFF.